The 21 T cell receptor beta chains reported below all come from one sample, sequenced in a study of a mutant IDH1 vaccine in newly diagnosed glioma. The method was immunoSEQ multiplex PCR; TCRdb's version includes in-frame clones alone and lacks a portion of them. The sample shows fewer than 85,000 clones, roughly 85% of them seen only once. The time point: baseline, week 1 (first vaccination visit). Treatment in this sample: pre-vaccination baseline after standard-of-care therapy. Specimen: PBMCs, collected from a glioma patient treated with radiotherapy, temozolomide or both. Receptor source: a man aged 25 to 45 with glioma.

This sequence joins TRBV5-1 and TRBJ1-1; D might be TRBD1 (6 bases). The germline gives CDR1 SGHRS, CDR2 YFSETQ. The CDR3 extends over 16 amino acids. The germline V and J ends were trimmed by 4 bases and 4 bases, with 20 bases remaining between them. The chain's CDR3 is CASSRRGGRLSTEAFF. The CDR3 nucleotides are TGCGCCAGCAGCCGGCGAGGGGGGAGATTGTCCACTGAAGCTTTCTTT.

The chain employs TRBV7-9 and TRBJ1-1, with no clear D. Germline V CDR1 and CDR2: SEHNR, FQNEAQ (reference sequence). The V end lost 3 bases, the J end lost 6 bases, and 8 bases lay between the germline ends. There are 12 residues in the CDR3. CDR3 sequence: CASSLGGSEAFF. The CDR3 DNA reads as TGTGCCAGCAGCTTGGGAGGTTCTGAAGCTTTCTTT.

This sequence joins TRBV29-1 and TRBJ1-4; TRBD1 agrees at 7 bases. With V trimmed by 1 base and J by 5 bases, 7 bases remained unmatched. CDR3 length: 15 amino acids. Germline loops: CDR1 SQVTM, CDR2 ANQGSEA. The CDR3 loop is CSVEGQGRGNEKLFF. The CDR3 DNA sequence: TGCAGCGTTGAAGGACAGGGTCGTGGGAATGAAAAACTGTTTTTT. Supplemented by reference TRBV29-1 and TRBJ1-4, the full variable domain reads SAVISQKPSRDICQRGTSLTIQCQVDSQVTMMFWYRQQPGQSLTLIATANQGSEATYESGFVIDKFPISRPNLTFSTLTVSNMSPEDSSIYLCSVEGQGRGNEKLFFGSGTQLSVL.

The chain couples TRBV5-5 to TRBJ1-1; D not resolved. V was shortened by 3 bases and J by 4 bases, with 13 bases between the two germline ends. The V gene's germline CDR1 is SGHKS and CDR2 YYEKEE (reference sequence). This CDR3 contains 14 residues. The CDR3 sequence: CASSSQPGGTEAFF. CDR3 nucleotides: TGTGCCAGCAGCTCCCAGCCGGGTGGCACTGAAGCTTTCTTT.

This rearrangement joins TRBV30 to TRBJ2-5; 9 nucleotides line up with TRBD1. With the DNA end fitting TRBJ2-7 better, the J assignment may be wrong. The CDR3 runs to 14 residues. Germline CDR1 and CDR2: GTSNPN and SVGIG (reference sequence). CDR3 bases: TGTGCCTGGAGTGGGGACAGGGATAGCAACGAGCAGTACTTC. Translated, it gives CAWSGDRDSNEQYF.

The gene calls are TRBV13 and TRBJ2-7; TRBD2 agrees at 7 bases. CDR1 and CDR2 (germline): PRHDT, FYEKMQ (reference sequence). Trimming removed 2 bases from V and 0 bases from J; junction bases left unmatched: 7. The CDR3 has 16 residues. The DNA of the CDR3 is TGTGCCAGCAGCTTATGGTGGGGGGGGAGCTCCTACGAGCAGTACTTC. It encodes CASSLWWGGSSYEQYF.

This clone has just one count. The chain couples TRBV2 to TRBJ1-5; the match to TRBD1 covers 7 bases. V shed 4 bases, J shed 3 bases, and the junction held 6 bases outside the gene matches. Germline lookup yields CDR1 SNHLY and CDR2 FYNNEI. The CDR3 length is 15 residues. The CDR3 reads CASSGGTAANQPQHF. The DNA for the CDR3 is TGTGCCAGCAGTGGAGGGACAGCGGCCAATCAGCCCCAGCATTTT.

The chain uses TRBV7-6 and TRBJ2-2; D not resolved. The ends were cut back, 0 bases at V and 2 bases at J, with 10 bases in the middle. Germline CDR1 is SGHVS and CDR2 is FNYEAQ. The CDR3 has 16 residues. The CDR3 loop is CASSLAAGSNTGELFF. The CDR3 nucleotides read TGTGCCAGCAGCTTAGCGGCCGGGTCTAACACCGGGGAGCTGTTTTTT.

This chain joins TRBV5-1 and TRBJ2-3; D is unclear. The V and J ends lost 3 bases and 0 bases respectively, with 8 bases between them. Germline V gene data show CDR1 as SGHRS and CDR2 as YFSETQ. The CDR3 runs 14 residues. The CDR3 is CASSWMTSTDTQYF. CDR3 DNA sequence: TGCGCCAGCAGCTGGATGACCAGCACAGATACGCAGTATTTT.

The J gene is TRBJ1-1, the V gene TRBV11-2; TRBD1 matches 7 bases. J lost 4 bases, V lost 3 bases, and 11 bases had no gene match. Germline V gene lookup returns CDR1 SGHAT and CDR2 FQNNGV. This CDR3 has 16 amino acids. The CDR3 region is CASSFGYRGRSTEAFF. In DNA form, the CDR3 reads TGTGCCAGCAGCTTCGGGTACAGGGGAAGGAGCACTGAAGCTTTCTTT.

This clone was seen a single time. The CDR3 bases are TGTGCCAGCAGTTACTCGGGTCAGGCTTTCTTT. It translates to CASSYSGQAFF. The chain links TRBV6-6 to TRBJ1-1; no firm D call. The length of the CDR3 is 11 residues. V was cut by 0 bases and J by 11 bases, with 7 bases left in between. CDR1 is MNHNY, CDR2 SVGAGI, per germline (reference sequence).

The genes are TRBV11-3 and TRBJ2-1, with 7 nucleotides matching TRBD2. The CDR3 spans 15 residues. Trimming cost V 2 bases and J 1 base; bases outside gene matches: 2. CDR1 is SGHNT, CDR2 YENEEA, per germline. The CDR3 DNA is TGTGCCAGCAGCTTAAACGGGGGGTCCTACAATGAGCAGTTCTTC. Its translation: CASSLNGGSYNEQFF.

There are a few counts of this clone. This chain uses TRBV11-2 with TRBJ1-2; 10 positions match TRBD1. Germline CDR1 is SGHAT and CDR2 is FQNNGV. Germline trimming cut 5 bases from V and 2 bases from J; bases unmatched to any gene: 2. CDR3 length equals 14 residues. The CDR3 is CASSRGQGNYGYTF. CDR3 nucleotide sequence: TGTGCCAGCAGCCGGGGACAGGGGAACTATGGCTACACCTTC.

The CDR3 here is CASSFSVHYEQYF. DNA for the CDR3: TGTGCCAGCAGTTTTAGCGTGCACTACGAGCAGTACTTC. The V call is TRBV27, the J call TRBJ2-5, with D perhaps matching TRBD2 (5 bases). Judging by the DNA end, TRBJ2-7 fits better; the J call may be wrong. The CDR3 loop spans 13 amino acids. Germline assignment: CDR1 MNHEY and CDR2 SMNVEV (reference sequence).

This clone was observed a single time. The chain has TRBV5-5 and TRBJ2-7, with 10 positions matching TRBD1. CDR1 and CDR2 (germline): SGHKS, YYEKEE (reference sequence). The CDR3 consists of 15 residues. Trimming cost V 4 bases and J 3 bases; bases outside gene matches: 7. The CDR3 protein is CASSLWTGGVYEQYF. CDR3 nucleotide sequence: TGTGCCAGCAGCCTTTGGACAGGGGGTGTCTACGAGCAGTACTTC.

The V gene is TRBV7-2, the J gene TRBJ2-5; unclear D gene. CDR1 is SGHTA and CDR2 is FQGNSA in the germline V gene. Trimming took 2 bases from V and 3 from J, leaving 16 bases between them. There are 16 residues in the CDR3. The CDR3 region is CASSLHRGVRKETQYF. In DNA, the CDR3 is TGTGCCAGCAGCTTACATAGAGGAGTCAGGAAAGAGACCCAGTACTTC. Full variable domain (rest looked up from reference TRBV7-2 and TRBJ2-5): GAGVSQSPSNKVTEKGKDVELRCDPISGHTALYWYRQSLGQGLEFLIYFQGNSAPDKSGLPSDRFSAERTGGSVSTLTIQRTQQEDSAVYLCASSLHRGVRKETQYFGPGTRLLVL.

The chain has TRBV5-1 and TRBJ2-5; a weak D match, TRBD2 (7 bases). The CDR3 is 15 residues long. Germline CDR1 is SGHRS and CDR2 is YFSETQ. Trimming left V 6 bases short and J 3 bases short, with 18 bases between. The CDR3 bases are TGCGCCAGCACACCCGGGGGGCCCGCAGAAGAGACCCAGTACTTC. Translated: CASTPGGPAEETQYF.

The V and J genes are TRBV6-1 and TRBJ2-7; 8 nucleotides agree with TRBD1. The V gene end was trimmed by 11 bases and the J gene end by 4 bases; junction bases not matched to a gene: 10. Germline V lookup: CDR1 MNHNS, CDR2 SASEGT. This CDR3 has 13 residues. CDR3 region: CAVQAGGFYEQYF. CDR3 nucleotides: TGTGCCGTACAAGCAGGGGGCTTTTACGAGCAGTACTTC.

The rearrangement links TRBV5-1 to TRBJ1-2; D is perhaps TRBD1 (5 bases). The germline gives CDR1 SGHRS, CDR2 YFSETQ. CDR3 length: 16 residues. V gave up 4 bases and J gave up 7 bases, with 23 bases separating them. The CDR3, as DNA: TGCGCCAGCAGCCTTCAGTCCACAGGCCCCATGGGTGGCTACACCTTC. This codes for CASSLQSTGPMGGYTF.

To note about this clone: An end of the junction differs from the germline gene, which may be a read error. The chain is built from TRBV5-6 and TRBJ1-2; D is ambiguous. Germline V CDR1 and CDR2: SGHDT, YYEEEE. This CDR3 is 15 amino acids long. The chain's CDR3 is CASSLFMGAGYGNTF. The CDR3 DNA sequence: TGTGCCAGCAGCTTGTTTATGGGCGCCGGCTATGGCAACACCTTC. Using reference TRBV5-6 and TRBJ1-2 for the parts outside the CDR3, the full variable domain is DAGVTQSPTHLIKTRGQQVTLRCSPKSGHDTVSWYQQALGQGPQFIFQYYEEEERQRGNFPDRFSGHQFPNYSSELNVNALLLGDSALYLCASSLFMGAGYGNTFGSGTRLTVV.

The gene calls are TRBV10-1 and TRBJ1-1; the D is unclear. The CDR3 runs 13 residues. With 11 bases removed from V and 0 bases from J, the gap between germline ends came to 13 bases. Germline assignment: CDR1 WNHNN and CDR2 SYGVQD (reference sequence). This chain's CDR3 is CASSEGMNTEAFF. The CDR3 coding sequence is TGCGCCTCCAGCGAGGGAATGAACACTGAAGCTTTCTTT.